This passage covers 22 T cell receptor beta chains from one sample sequenced in a study of beta chain features in type 1 diabetes. Sequencing targeted expressed TCRB transcripts, as all isolated RNA had been reverse transcribed. This table comes from immunoSEQ multiplex PCR, and its TCRdb copy is limited to in-frame clones, with some not included. The sample lists approximately 58,000 clones; 60% to 70% were seen once. Their target antigens are unknown. Findings of the study overall: For Type 1 diabetes patients, all four CD4+ subsets carried TCRB CDR3s that were moderately but significantly shorter.

Input material: stem cell memory CD4+ T cells from blood. Receptor source: a woman aged 30 to 39 with type 1 diabetes.

Only a few counts were recorded for this clone. The J gene is TRBJ2-1, the V gene TRBV23-1; TRBD1 might be the D (6 bases). TRBV23-1 is recorded as an ORF, its role being uncertain. The CDR3 runs 16 residues. Between the trimmed V and J ends, which lost 1 base and 9 bases, there was a span of 19 bases. CDR3 region: CASSQFDRKGLGEQFF. DNA of the CDR3: TGCGCCAGCAGTCAATTTGACAGGAAGGGGCTAGGTGAGCAGTTCTTC.

The gene calls are TRBV5-1 and TRBJ1-2, with 9 bases fitting TRBD1. CDR1 is SGHRS, CDR2 YFSETQ, per germline. The V segment lost 7 bases and the J segment 8 bases; nucleotides outside the gene matches: 6. The CDR3 sequence is 12 residues long. The chain's CDR3 is CASGLDRGGYTF. The CDR3 bases are TGCGCCAGCGGACTGGACAGGGGAGGCTACACCTTC.

A few counts support this clone. This chain uses TRBV9 with TRBJ2-1; D uncertain. Per germline, CDR1 SGDLS and CDR2 YYNGEE. V lost 2 bases and J lost 8, with 11 bases in between. This CDR3 is 13 amino acids long. In DNA form, the CDR3 reads TGTGCCAGCAGCGTTGGTTTAGGAGATGAGCAGTTCTTC. Its translation is CASSVGLGDEQFF.

In this sample, this clone turned up a few times. The rearrangement uses TRBV18 and TRBJ2-3; 13 bases align to TRBD2. The CDR3 contains 17 residues. The V and J ends lost 1 base and 6 bases, in that order; junction bases with no gene match: 7. Germline V gene lookup returns CDR1 KGHSH and CDR2 LQKENI. The CDR3 DNA follows: TGTGCCAGCTCACCACTCCCCGGACTAGCGGGAGACGATACGCAGTATTTT. Its protein product is CASSPLPGLAGDDTQYF.

This clone was seen more than once but under ten times. The rearrangement links TRBV28 to TRBJ2-7; 11 positions match TRBD2. The J segment lost 3 bases and the V segment lost 5 bases, leaving 3 bases of the junction unmatched. The CDR3 loop spans 14 amino acids. CDR1 MDHEN and CDR2 SYDVKM come from the germline V gene. The CDR3 spells CASSLAGGNYEQYF. As DNA, the CDR3 is TGTGCCAGCAGTCTAGCGGGAGGAAACTACGAGCAGTACTTC.

The J gene is TRBJ2-1, the V gene TRBV7-9; tentative D call: TRBD2 (6 bases). This CDR3 spans 14 amino acids. Per germline, CDR1 SEHNR and CDR2 FQNEAQ (reference sequence). CDR3 in amino acids: CAGAWTYSTGGQFF. The CDR3 DNA is TGTGCAGGGGCGTGGACTTACTCCACCGGGGGGCAGTTCTTC. The whole variable domain, remainder taken from reference TRBV7-9 and TRBJ2-1, is DTGVSQNPRHKITKRGQNVTFRCDPISEHNRLYWYRQTLGQGPEFLTYFQNEAQLEKSRLLSDRFSAERPKGSFSTLEIQRTEQGDSAMYLCAGAWTYSTGGQFFGPGTRLTVL.

The rearrangement joins TRBV29-1 to TRBJ1-5; 11 nucleotides agree with TRBD1. Germline CDR1 and CDR2: SQVTM and ANQGSEA. The CDR3 consists of 15 residues. V dropped 6 bases and J dropped 5; count of bases not matched to a gene: 9. For the CDR3, the DNA is TGCAGCGTGATGTTTGGGACAGGGGGAGATCAGCCCCAGCATTTT. It specifies CSVMFGTGGDQPQHF.

V and J are TRBV4-1 and TRBJ1-5, with 7 positions matching TRBD1. From germline, CDR1 is MGHRA and CDR2 YSYEKL. The junction had 8 bases not matched to a gene; V was cut back by 4 bases and J by 2 bases. The CDR3 totals 16 residues. This chain's CDR3 is CASSPVGQAGNQPQHF. CDR3 coding DNA: TGCGCCAGCAGCCCCGTCGGACAGGCCGGCAATCAGCCCCAGCATTTT.

V usage is TRBV18 and J usage is TRBJ2-5, with 7 bases that match TRBD1. Unmatched junction bases numbered 8, after V lost 3 bases and J lost 1 base. Germline lookup yields CDR1 KGHSH and CDR2 LQKENI. The CDR3 runs 16 residues. This CDR3 is CASSPGDRALQETQYF. The DNA of the CDR3 is TGTGCCAGCTCACCCGGAGACAGGGCCCTCCAAGAGACCCAGTACTTC.

The count of this clone is one. The chain is built from TRBV2 and TRBJ2-7; weak D call: TRBD2 (6 bases). The CDR3 covers 14 residues. Trimming shortened V by 2 bases and J by 4 bases, and 12 bases separated the two germline ends. Per the germline V gene, CDR1 is SNHLY and CDR2 is FYNNEI. For the CDR3, the DNA is TGTGCCAGCAGTGAAAGGCAGGAGGGGTACGAGCAGTACTTC. Encoded protein: CASSERQEGYEQYF. Complete variable domain (other parts from reference TRBV2 and TRBJ2-7): EPEVTQTPSHQVTQMGQEVILRCVPISNHLYFYWYRQILGQKVEFLVSFYNNEISEKSEIFDDQFSVERPDGSNFTLKIRSTKLEDSAMYFCASSERQEGYEQYFGPGTRLTVT.

This clone showed up just once. The gene calls are TRBV10-3 and TRBJ1-1; D call uncertain. CDR3 size: 13 residues. The V gene lost 6 bases and the J gene lost 1 base, with 9 bases spanning the gap. Per the germline V gene, CDR1 is ENHRY and CDR2 is SYGVKD. The CDR3 here is CAIREGGNTEAFF. In nucleotides, the CDR3 is TGTGCCATCAGGGAGGGAGGGAACACTGAAGCTTTCTTT.

This chain links TRBV4-1 with TRBJ1-3; the D is unclear. This CDR3 has 15 residues. The germline V gene encodes CDR1 MGHRA and CDR2 YSYEKL. The V gene lost 7 bases and the J gene lost 0 bases, with 13 bases spanning the gap. CDR3 loop: CASTRGGLSGNTIYF. The CDR3 region has the DNA TGCGCCAGCACGCGAGGCGGGCTCTCTGGAAACACCATATATTTT.

The V and J genes are TRBV5-1 and TRBJ2-1; 12 nucleotides align to TRBD2. The CDR3 has 15 residues. CDR1 and CDR2 (germline): SGHRS, YFSETQ. Trimming removed 4 bases from V and 8 bases from J; junction bases left unmatched: 7. CDR3 sequence: CASSRSTSGRDEQFF. CDR3 sequence (DNA): TGCGCCAGCAGCCGTTCGACTAGCGGGAGAGATGAGCAGTTCTTC. Together with reference TRBV5-1 and TRBJ2-1, the CDR3 gives the full variable domain: KAGVTQTPRYLIKTRGQQVTLSCSPISGHRSVSWYQQTPGQGLQFLFEYFSETQRNKGNFPGRFSGRQFSNSRSEMNVSTLELGDSALYLCASSRSTSGRDEQFFGPGTRLTVL.

The chain employs TRBV18 and TRBJ2-2; tentatively, D is TRBD2 (5 bases). Trimming stripped 0 bases from V and 1 base from J, with 9 bases between. The CDR3 spans 16 residues. CDR1 is KGHSH and CDR2 is LQKENI in the germline V gene. The CDR3 spells CASSPPSSLNTGELFF. DNA for the CDR3: TGTGCCAGCTCACCACCGTCTAGCTTGAACACCGGGGAGCTGTTTTTT.

The CDR3 DNA reads TGTGCCAGCAGTGAATCTTCCGCGAACGAGCAGTACTTC. This sequence encodes CASSESSANEQYF. The chain recombines TRBV25-1 with TRBJ2-7; D is unresolved. CDR1 is MGHDK and CDR2 is SYGVNS in the germline V gene. Between the trimmed V and J ends, which lost 1 base and 5 bases, there was a span of 9 bases. This CDR3 is 13 amino acids long.

In its sample, this clone was seen a few times. The J gene is TRBJ2-1, the V gene TRBV4-1; 8 nucleotides align to TRBD1. The germline CDR1 and CDR2 sequences are MGHRA and YSYEKL. With V trimmed by 4 bases and J by 8 bases, 4 bases remained unmatched. The CDR3 is 13 amino acids. The CDR3 DNA reads as TGCGCCAGCAGCCGGACAGGGTTCGATGAGCAGTTCTTC. Its translation: CASSRTGFDEQFF.

The chain carries TRBV9 and TRBJ1-1, with D tentatively TRBD1 (5 bases). The CDR3 is 13 residues long. The V end lost 1 base, the J end lost 1 base, and 5 bases lay between the germline ends. Germline CDR1 SGDLS, CDR2 YYNGEE. Here the CDR3 reads CASSVTGNTEAFF. The CDR3 nucleotides are TGTGCCAGCAGCGTAACAGGGAACACTGAAGCTTTCTTT.

This chain uses TRBV7-2 with TRBJ1-1, with a possible D match to TRBD1 (6 bases). The CDR3 runs 12 residues. Trimming removed 3 bases at V and 9 bases at J, with 11 bases between. The germline V gene encodes CDR1 SGHTA and CDR2 FQGNSA. CDR3 DNA: TGTGCCAGCAGCTTCAGACAGGCCAAAGCTTTCTTT. It is translated as CASSFRQAKAFF.

V gene TRBV27 combines with J gene TRBJ2-3; D call uncertain. This CDR3 region has 12 residues. Looked up from germline, CDR1 is MNHEY and CDR2 is SMNVEV (reference sequence). With 4 bases removed from V and 5 bases from J, the gap between germline ends came to 7 bases. The CDR3 sequence: CASSSPGDTQYF. The CDR3 region has the DNA TGTGCCAGCAGTTCCCCCGGAGATACGCAGTATTTT.

The chain carries TRBV11-2 and TRBJ2-7, with 8 bases that match TRBD2. Per the germline V gene, CDR1 is SGHAT and CDR2 is FQNNGV. CDR3 length equals 16 residues. With V trimmed by 1 base and J by 6 bases, 11 bases remained unmatched. The CDR3 loop reads CASSLAPHSGESEQYF. CDR3 DNA: TGTGCCAGCAGCTTAGCCCCCCATAGCGGGGAATCCGAGCAGTACTTC.

The chain recombines TRBV21-1 with TRBJ2-7; TRBD2, the D gene given by the table, was not confirmed from the DNA. TRBV21-1 is an annotated pseudogene. This CDR3 is 15 amino acids long. The CDR3 is CASTFRTSGSREQYF. The CDR3 nucleotides are TGTGCCAGCACTTTCCGGACTAGCGGGAGTAGGGAGCAGTACTTC.

The chain recombines TRBV30 with TRBJ2-7, with a weak D call TRBD1 (5 bases). The V gene lost 4 bases and the J gene lost 9 bases, with 25 bases spanning the gap. Germline V gene lookup returns CDR1 GTSNPN and CDR2 SVGIG (reference sequence). CDR3 size: 15 residues. CDR3 nucleotide sequence: TGTGCCTGGACGGCCCGCTTGACAGCGTCTGGCGGGCAGTACTTC. Protein: CAWTARLTASGGQYF.